Detailed here is one TCR beta chain. No antigen is known for it. The data belong to a study of cytomegalovirus exposure and HLA in healthy donors. The PCR had 60 Vbeta and 13 Jbeta primers. Clones were sequenced by immunoSEQ multiplex PCR, and TCRdb holds only the in-frame ones, with some missing. The sample shows more than 150,000 clones, approximately 80% of them seen only once. The V end was cut by 2 bases, the J end by 4 bases, with 9 bases between. Germline V gene sequence: CDR1 ENHRY, CDR2 SYGVKD. This CDR3 contains 14 residues. Study-level points and caveats: Later on, an analysis tied around 17,000 TCR beta sequences to HLA alleles at 0.05 false discovery rate. Most TCR sequences showed up rarely, but some public TCRs showed up in many donors. The productive fraction for most TCR beta V segments was about 87% or about 30% in an earlier analysis.

Material: PBMCs. The rearrangement joins TRBV10-3 to TRBJ1-5; TRBD1 is a possible D gene (5 bases). This clonotype was sampled from a girl aged 10 to 17 in good health and CMV-seropositive. CDR3 nucleotides: TGTGCCATCAGTGAGCGACAGCAGAATCAGCCCCAGCATTTT. Amino acid sequence: CAISERQQNQPQHF.